The next 8 T cell receptor beta chains were all read from a single sample in a study of T cells in Graves' hyperthyroidism and ophthalmopathy (dated by TCRdb to between 2017 and 2020). Receptor libraries were prepared by multiplex PCR. Sequencing took place on an Illumina HiSeq 2000. Amplification of TCR beta CDR3 regions was carried out from RNA transcripts. For the first round of RT-PCR on the TCR CDR3, the HTBI primer set was used together with the Qiagen OneStep RT-PCR kit. Through fastp at Q25 and MiXCR, TCRdb rebuilt clones from the public reads, retaining in-frame beta chains. Each CDR3 protein appears once, grouped with its most common genes and DNA. The sample yields 700,000 or so distinct CDR3 sequences; approximately 16% were counted once. Around 7.7% of the sample goes to the ten largest clones. Sequenced input: blood. The receptors stem from a man between 18 and 35 years old with Graves' hyperthyroidism.

The chain joins TRBV9 to TRBJ2-3; 10 nucleotides match TRBD2. With V trimmed by 2 bases and J by 5 bases, 14 bases remained unmatched. The germline V gene encodes CDR1 SGDLS and CDR2 YYNGEE. The CDR3 runs 18 residues. CDR3 bases: TGTGCCAGCAGCGTCAAAGGGCTAGCGGGAGTAGGAGAAGATACGCAGTATTTT. It yields the protein CASSVKGLAGVGEDTQYF.

The table lists this clonotype with a few counts. The genes are TRBV4-3 and TRBJ2-3; 8 nucleotides match TRBD1. The V and J ends lost 2 bases and 6 bases, in that order; junction bases with no gene match: 1. Germline V gene sequence: CDR1 LGHNA, CDR2 YSLEER. The CDR3 consists of 13 residues. CDR3 in amino acids: CASSQRQGDTQYF. CDR3 DNA sequence: TGCGCCAGCAGCCAACGACAGGGGGATACGCAGTATTTT.

This clonotype has more than one count but fewer than ten. The V and J genes are TRBV12-5 and TRBJ2-2; D is undetermined. The V and J ends lost 3 bases and 0 bases respectively, with 14 bases between them. The CDR3 runs to 17 residues. Germline V gene lookup returns CDR1 LGHNT and CDR2 FRNRAP. The CDR3 loop reads CASGLRGIIANTGELFF. CDR3 sequence (DNA): TGTGCTAGTGGTTTAAGAGGCATCATCGCGAACACCGGGGAGCTGTTTTTT.

The chain uses TRBV29-1 and TRBJ2-7; weak D call: TRBD2 (5 bases). V gave up 2 bases and J gave up 1 base, with 12 bases separating them. This CDR3 spans 14 amino acids. CDR1 is SQVTM and CDR2 is ANQGSEA in the germline V gene. CDR3 nucleotide sequence: TGCAGCGTTGAAATGGGGAGAGGATCCTACGAGCAGTACTTC. It yields the protein CSVEMGRGSYEQYF.

The V call is TRBV11-3, the J call TRBJ2-3; 14 bases match TRBD2. Per germline, CDR1 SGHNT and CDR2 YENEEA. The ends lost 5 bases at V and 1 base at J; junction bases unmatched: 5. CDR3 length: 17 amino acids. CDR3 DNA: TGTGCCAGCAGCCTAGGGACTAGCGGGAGAGGCACAGATACGCAGTATTTT. This encodes CASSLGTSGRGTDTQYF.

Many counts were recorded for this clonotype. The chain combines TRBV18 with TRBJ2-7; D perhaps matches TRBD2 (6 bases). Trimming shortened V by 4 bases and J by 3 bases, and 13 bases separated the two germline ends. Germline V gives CDR1 KGHSH, CDR2 LQKENI. This CDR3 contains 14 residues. Written as DNA, the CDR3 is TGTGCCAGCTCACGAAACGGGAGAGGCTACGAGCAGTACTTC. Translated: CASSRNGRGYEQYF.

This clonotype was counted only a few times. V is TRBV30 and J is TRBJ1-2; possibly TRBD1 for D (5 bases). Trimming pared 2 bases from V and 3 bases from J, leaving 19 bases between. Germline V CDR1 and CDR2: GTSNPN, SVGIG (reference sequence). This CDR3 is built from 16 residues. DNA for the CDR3: TGTGCCTGGAGTCCGGCGGGGGGTGGGGACTACTATGGCTACACCTTC. This translates into CAWSPAGGGDYYGYTF.

The rearrangement uses TRBV3-1 and TRBJ1-5; no clear D. Trimming cost V 4 bases and J 0 bases, with 22 bases left between them. CDR1 is LGHDT and CDR2 is YNNKEL in the germline V gene (reference sequence). This CDR3 is built from 19 residues. DNA for the CDR3: TGTGCCAGCAGCCCCCTGCGACCCTACTCCACGATTAGCAATCAGCCCCAGCATTTT. Residues: CASSPLRPYSTISNQPQHF.